This TCR beta chain appears in the sequencing data of a study of CD8+CD57+ T cells in acquired aplastic anemia. The authors sequenced patients whose flow cytometry had shown CD8+CD57+ cell expansion. The template for TCR beta VDJ and CDR3 sequence profiling was genomic DNA. One entry per CDR3 protein, called by TCRdb with MiXCR from the reads. This table has just over 450,000 distinct CDR3 sequences, under 40% appearing once. In this sample, this clonotype turned up many times. This CDR3 has 14 amino acids. The V and J ends lost 6 bases and 1 base respectively, with 11 bases between them. Germline V CDR1 and CDR2: SNHLY, FYNNEI.

This rearrangement joins TRBV2 to TRBJ2-3; D is possibly TRBD2 (5 bases). The source material was sorted CD4+, CD8+, or CD8+CD57+ T cells (not recorded which) from PBMCs. The TCR originated in a human donor with aplastic anemia. Here the CDR3 reads CASREGLGTDTQYF. The CDR3 DNA is TGTGCCAGCAGAGAGGGATTGGGCACAGATACGCAGTATTTT.